Listed here is a single TCR beta chain. There is no known antigen for this receptor. No much larger clonotype is one base removed from it; base qualities were not supplied. This sample stems from a study of T cell changes during pregnancy in multiple sclerosis (dated by TCRdb to between 2018 and 2021). With regard to the full study: Changes in the T cell repertoire over the course of pregnancy were examined in this study in women with multiple sclerosis.

The library came from the immunoSEQ multiplex PCR assay. In TCRdb, the immuneACCESS table is reduced to in-frame sequences with V and J assigned. These tables do not hold every clone; where another copy was compared, an unresolved V gene accounts for under half, and the others remain unexplained. The sample table lists about 98,000 clones, under 95% of them with a count of one. The ten largest account for 2% to 3% of the sample. From the germline V gene, CDR1 is SGHRS and CDR2 is YFSETQ. Trimming costs V 0 bases and J 0 bases, and their ends lie 13 bases apart. From its cysteine to its phenylalanine, the CDR3 spans 17 amino acids. Kept here is only the CDR3 DNA, which spans 51 bases and is read in frame from base 1.

Recombination connected TRBV5-1 to TRBJ2-1, with the D gene too uncertain to name. The TCR comes from a female donor in good health, enrolled as a control in a pregnancy study. Sequencing was performed on peripheral blood, taken after pregnancy. The CDR3 in this case is CASSLVGSPSSYNEQFF. In nucleotides, the sequence is TGCGCCAGCAGCTTGGTGGGCTCCCCGAGCTCCTACAATGAGCAGTTCTTC.